This T cell receptor beta chain was obtained from a study of blood T cell repertoires in COVID-19. Using immunoSEQ multiplex PCR, the repertoire was profiled, and TCRdb retains in-frame clones only, with some absent. The repertoire holds about 260,000 clones, with 70% to 90% as singletons. Sequenced: peripheral blood. The TCR was taken from a man aged 30-40 years with active or convalescent COVID-19.

CDR3 in DNA: TGTGCCAGCAGCGGACAGGGACAGGGAGTTGAAGCTTTCTTT. Its protein product is CASSGQGQGVEAFF. The chain couples TRBV7-2 to TRBJ1-1, with 9 nucleotides matching TRBD1. J gave up 7 bases and V 5 bases, and 8 bases lay outside the gene matches. This CDR3 is built from 14 residues. Germline-derived CDR1 and CDR2 are SGHTA and FQGNSA.